This TCR beta chain was found in a study of blood T cell repertoires in COVID-19. Study details: Donors in the United States, Italy and Spain gave samples during acute or convalescent COVID-19. The cDNA or gDNA used as material had been derived from T cells, B-cell-depleted T cells, or PBMCs.

CDR1 is SGHRS and CDR2 is YFSETQ in the germline V gene. Trimming cost V 3 bases and J 4 bases, with 10 bases left between them. The CDR3 contains 14 residues. Authors' methods: Reference gene primer amplification gave nucleated cell count estimates. TCRdb's copy holds only in-frame clones and misses some; the assay was immunoSEQ multiplex PCR. D and trimming were read from the DNA, whereas the V and J calls and clone size are those reported in that table. The sample lists over 100,000 clones, about four fifths occurring once. Specimen: peripheral blood. The TCR comes from a woman aged 80 or over with active or convalescent COVID-19. The gene calls are TRBV5-1 and TRBJ2-2; D may be TRBD1 (6 bases). CDR3 loop: CASSSDSGTGELFF. DNA of the CDR3: TGCGCCAGCAGCTCGGACAGTGGCACCGGGGAGCTGTTTTTT.